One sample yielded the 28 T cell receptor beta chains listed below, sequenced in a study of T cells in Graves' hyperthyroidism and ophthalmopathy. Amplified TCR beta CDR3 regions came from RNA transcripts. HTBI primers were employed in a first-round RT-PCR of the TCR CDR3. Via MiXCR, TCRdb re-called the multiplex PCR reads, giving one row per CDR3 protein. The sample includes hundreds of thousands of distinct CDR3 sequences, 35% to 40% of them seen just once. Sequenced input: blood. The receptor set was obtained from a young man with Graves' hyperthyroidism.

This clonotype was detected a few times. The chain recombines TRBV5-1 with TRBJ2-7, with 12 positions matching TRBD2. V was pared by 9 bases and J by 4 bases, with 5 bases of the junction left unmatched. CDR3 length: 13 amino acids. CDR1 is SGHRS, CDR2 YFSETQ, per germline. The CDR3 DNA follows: TGCGCCACCCGGACTAGCGGGGAGTACGAGCAGTACTTC. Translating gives CATRTSGEYEQYF.

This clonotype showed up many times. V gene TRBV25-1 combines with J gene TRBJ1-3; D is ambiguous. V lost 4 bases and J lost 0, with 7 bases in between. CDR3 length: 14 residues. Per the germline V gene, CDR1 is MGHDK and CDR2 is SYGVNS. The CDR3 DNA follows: TGTGCCAGCAGTGGCGGGCCCTCTGGAAACACCATATATTTT. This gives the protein CASSGGPSGNTIYF.

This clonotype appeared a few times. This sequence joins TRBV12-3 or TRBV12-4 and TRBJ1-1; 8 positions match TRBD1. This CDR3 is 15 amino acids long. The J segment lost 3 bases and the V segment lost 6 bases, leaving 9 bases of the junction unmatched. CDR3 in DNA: TGTGCCAGCAGCCCGCCCACAGGGGGAGACACTGAAGCTTTCTTT. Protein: CASSPPTGGDTEAFF.

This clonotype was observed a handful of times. The CDR3 DNA reads TGTGCCAGCAGCTTAGCCCTCGTAGGGGCGGATGAAAAACTGTTTTTT. Its protein is CASSLALVGADEKLFF. J is TRBJ1-4 and V is TRBV7-9; a possible D gene is TRBD1 (5 bases). CDR3 length: 16 amino acids. CDR1 SEHNR and CDR2 FQNEAQ come from the germline V gene (reference sequence). Deletions cut 0 bases from V and 6 bases from J, with 14 bases between.

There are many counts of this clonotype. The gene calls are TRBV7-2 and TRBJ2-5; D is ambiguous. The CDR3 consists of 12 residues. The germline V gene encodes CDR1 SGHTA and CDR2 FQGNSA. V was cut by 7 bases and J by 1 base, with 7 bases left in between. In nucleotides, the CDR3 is TGTGCCAGCACGTGGGGCCAAGAGACCCAGTACTTC. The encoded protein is CASTWGQETQYF.

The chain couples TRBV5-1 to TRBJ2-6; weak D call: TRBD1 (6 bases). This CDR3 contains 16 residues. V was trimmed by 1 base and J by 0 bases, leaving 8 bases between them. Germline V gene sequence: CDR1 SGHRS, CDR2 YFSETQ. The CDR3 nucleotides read TGCGCCAGCAGCTTGACAGGGACCTCTGGGGCCAACGTCCTGACTTTC. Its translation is CASSLTGTSGANVLTF.

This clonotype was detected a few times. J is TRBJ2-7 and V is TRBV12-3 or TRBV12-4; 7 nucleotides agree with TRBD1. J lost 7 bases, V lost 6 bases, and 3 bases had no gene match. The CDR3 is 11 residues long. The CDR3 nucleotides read TGTGCCAGCAGCGAGACAGGGGAGCAGTACTTC. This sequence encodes CASSETGEQYF.

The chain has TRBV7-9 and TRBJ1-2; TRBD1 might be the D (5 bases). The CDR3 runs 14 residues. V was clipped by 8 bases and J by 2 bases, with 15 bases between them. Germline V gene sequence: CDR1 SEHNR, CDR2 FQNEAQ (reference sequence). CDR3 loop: CASGKGVTNYGYTF. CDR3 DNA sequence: TGTGCCAGCGGAAAAGGGGTTACAAACTATGGCTACACCTTC.

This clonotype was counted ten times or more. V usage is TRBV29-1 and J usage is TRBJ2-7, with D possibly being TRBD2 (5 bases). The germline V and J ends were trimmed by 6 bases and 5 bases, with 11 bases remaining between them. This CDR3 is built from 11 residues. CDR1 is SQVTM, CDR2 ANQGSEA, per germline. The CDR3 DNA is TGCAGCGTGACCGGGAAGCACGAGCAGTACTTC. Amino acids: CSVTGKHEQYF.

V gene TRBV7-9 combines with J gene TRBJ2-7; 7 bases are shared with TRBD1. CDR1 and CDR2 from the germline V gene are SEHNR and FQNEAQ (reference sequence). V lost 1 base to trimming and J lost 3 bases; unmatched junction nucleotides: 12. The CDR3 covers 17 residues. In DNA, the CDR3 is TGTGCCAGCAGCTTAGGCCGGTGGGGACAGAGGATCTACGAGCAGTACTTC. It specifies CASSLGRWGQRIYEQYF.

CDR3 loop: CASGLRDRVSDTEAFF. In DNA, the CDR3 is TGTGCCAGCGGCCTCCGGGACAGGGTATCGGACACTGAAGCTTTCTTT. The V call is TRBV2, the J call TRBJ1-1, with 9 bases identical to TRBD1. V shed 8 bases and J 3 bases; nucleotides not matched to a gene: 13. This CDR3 contains 16 residues. Germline CDR1 reads SNHLY; CDR2 reads FYNNEI.

CDR3 nucleotide sequence: TGTGCCACCAGCACCGGGACAGGGGTAACCTACGAGCAGTACTTC. Encoded protein: CATSTGTGVTYEQYF. The chain uses TRBV15 and TRBJ2-7, with 10 bases matching TRBD1. V was clipped by 4 bases and J by 2 bases; unmatched bases: 5. Germline V CDR1 and CDR2: LNHNV, YYDKDF (reference sequence). This CDR3 has 15 residues. Full variable domain (outside the CDR3, taken from reference TRBV15 and TRBJ2-7): DAMVIQNPRYQVTQFGKPVTLSCSQTLNHNVMYWYQQKSSQAPKLLFHYYDKDFNNEADTPDNFQSRRPNTSFCFLDIRSPGLGDTAMYLCATSTGTGVTYEQYFGPGTRLTVT.

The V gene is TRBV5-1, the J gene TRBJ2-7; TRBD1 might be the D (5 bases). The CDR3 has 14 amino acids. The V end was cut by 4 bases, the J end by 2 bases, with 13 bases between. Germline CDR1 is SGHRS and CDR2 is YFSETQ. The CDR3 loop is CASSPNSGPYEQYF. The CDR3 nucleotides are TGCGCCAGCAGCCCAAATTCAGGGCCCTACGAGCAGTACTTC.

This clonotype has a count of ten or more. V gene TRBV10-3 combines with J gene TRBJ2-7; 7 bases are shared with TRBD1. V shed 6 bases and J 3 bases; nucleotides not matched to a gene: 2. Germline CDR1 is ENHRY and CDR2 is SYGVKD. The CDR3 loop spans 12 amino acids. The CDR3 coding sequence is TGTGCCATCAGCTGGGACAGCTACGAGCAGTACTTC. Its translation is CAISWDSYEQYF.

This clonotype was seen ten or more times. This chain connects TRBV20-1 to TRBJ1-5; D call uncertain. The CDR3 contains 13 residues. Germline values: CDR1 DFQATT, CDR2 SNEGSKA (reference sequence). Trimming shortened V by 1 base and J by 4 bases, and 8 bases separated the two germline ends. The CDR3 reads CSARAEPNQPQHF. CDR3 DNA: TGCAGTGCTAGAGCGGAACCAAATCAGCCCCAGCATTTT.

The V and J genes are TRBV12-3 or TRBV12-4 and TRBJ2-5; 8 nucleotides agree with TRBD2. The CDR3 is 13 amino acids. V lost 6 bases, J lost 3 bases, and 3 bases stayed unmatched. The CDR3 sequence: CASRLLAEETQYF. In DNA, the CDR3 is TGTGCCAGCAGGTTACTAGCGGAAGAGACCCAGTACTTC.

The CDR3 sequence: CASSHVVGGETQYF. The CDR3 DNA reads TGTGCCAGCAGCCATGTGGTAGGGGGGGAGACCCAGTACTTC. The chain links TRBV3-1 to TRBJ2-5; D could derive from TRBD1 or TRBD2 (6 bases each). This CDR3 region has 14 residues. V lost 3 bases to trimming and J lost 5 bases, with 13 bases between them. Germline CDR1 is LGHDT and CDR2 is YNNKEL (reference sequence).

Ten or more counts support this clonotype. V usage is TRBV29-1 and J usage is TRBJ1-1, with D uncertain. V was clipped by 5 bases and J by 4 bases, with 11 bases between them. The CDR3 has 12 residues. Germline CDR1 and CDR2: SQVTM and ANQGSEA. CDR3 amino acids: CSVPGGGTEAFF. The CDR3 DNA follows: TGCAGCGTTCCCGGTGGAGGCACTGAAGCTTTCTTT. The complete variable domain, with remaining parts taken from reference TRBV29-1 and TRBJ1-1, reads SAVISQKPSRDICQRGTSLTIQCQVDSQVTMMFWYRQQPGQSLTLIATANQGSEATYESGFVIDKFPISRPNLTFSTLTVSNMSPEDSSIYLCSVPGGGTEAFFGQGTRLTVV.

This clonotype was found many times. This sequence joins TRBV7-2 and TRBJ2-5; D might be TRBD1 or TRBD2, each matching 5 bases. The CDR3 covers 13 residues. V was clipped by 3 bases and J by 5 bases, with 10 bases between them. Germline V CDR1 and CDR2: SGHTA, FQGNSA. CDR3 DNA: TGTGCCAGCAGCTTGAGGGGTGGCGAGACCCAGTACTTC. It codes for CASSLRGGETQYF.

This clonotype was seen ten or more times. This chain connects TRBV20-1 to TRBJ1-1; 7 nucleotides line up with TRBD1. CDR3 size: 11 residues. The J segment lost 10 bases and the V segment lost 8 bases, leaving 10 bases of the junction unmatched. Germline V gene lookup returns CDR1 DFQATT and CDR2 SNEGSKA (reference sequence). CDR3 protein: CSSDREGGAFF. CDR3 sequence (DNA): TGCAGTTCCGACAGGGAAGGGGGAGCTTTCTTT.

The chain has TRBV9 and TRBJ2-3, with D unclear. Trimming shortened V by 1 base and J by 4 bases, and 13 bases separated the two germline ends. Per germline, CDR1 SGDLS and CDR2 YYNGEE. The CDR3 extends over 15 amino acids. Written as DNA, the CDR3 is TGTGCCAGCAGCGTAAGCGCAGGAAGAGCAGATACGCAGTATTTT. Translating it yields CASSVSAGRADTQYF.

The CDR3 nucleotides read TGTGCCAGCAGCGCCAGCGCAGGGACCTACGAGCAGTACTTC. Its protein product is CASSASAGTYEQYF. The genes are TRBV7-2 and TRBJ2-7; TRBD1 might be the D (5 bases). This CDR3 spans 14 amino acids. V was trimmed by 5 bases and J by 2 bases, leaving 13 bases between them. CDR1 is SGHTA, CDR2 FQGNSA, per germline.

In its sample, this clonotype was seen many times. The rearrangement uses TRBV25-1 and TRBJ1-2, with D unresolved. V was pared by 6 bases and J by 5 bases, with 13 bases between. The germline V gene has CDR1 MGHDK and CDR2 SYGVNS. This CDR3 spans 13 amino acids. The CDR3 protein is CASSDGALYGYTF. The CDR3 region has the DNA TGTGCCAGCAGCGACGGAGCCCTATATGGCTACACCTTC.

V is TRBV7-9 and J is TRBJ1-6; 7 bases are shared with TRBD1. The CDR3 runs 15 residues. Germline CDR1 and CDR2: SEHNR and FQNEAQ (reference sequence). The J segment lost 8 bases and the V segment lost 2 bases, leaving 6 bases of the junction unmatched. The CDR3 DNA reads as TGTGCCAGCAGCTTATCGTCAGGGGGAGATTCACCCCTCCACTTT. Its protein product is CASSLSSGGDSPLHF.

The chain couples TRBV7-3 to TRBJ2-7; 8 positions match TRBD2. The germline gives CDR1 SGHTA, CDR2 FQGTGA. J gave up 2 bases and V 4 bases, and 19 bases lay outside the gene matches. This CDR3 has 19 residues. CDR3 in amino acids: CASSSPGLAWREVAYEQYF. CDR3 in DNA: TGTGCCAGCAGCTCGCCGGGGCTAGCGTGGCGGGAGGTCGCCTACGAGCAGTACTTC. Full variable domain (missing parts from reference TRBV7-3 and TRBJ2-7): GAGVSQTPSNKVTEKGKYVELRCDPISGHTALYWYRQSLGQGPEFLIYFQGTGAADDSGLPNDRFFAVRPEGSVSTLKIQRTERGDSAVYLCASSSPGLAWREVAYEQYFGPGTRLTVT.

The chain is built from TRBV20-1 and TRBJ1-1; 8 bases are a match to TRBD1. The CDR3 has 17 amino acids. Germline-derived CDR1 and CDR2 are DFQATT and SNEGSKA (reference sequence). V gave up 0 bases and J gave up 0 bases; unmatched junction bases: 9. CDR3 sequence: CSARDATGAFMNTEAFF. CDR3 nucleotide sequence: TGCAGTGCTAGAGATGCGACAGGGGCTTTCATGAACACTGAAGCTTTCTTT.

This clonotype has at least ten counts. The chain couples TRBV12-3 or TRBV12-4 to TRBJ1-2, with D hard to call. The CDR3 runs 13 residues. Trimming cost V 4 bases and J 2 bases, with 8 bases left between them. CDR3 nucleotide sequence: TGTGCCAGCAGTTACGGAGAAAACTATGGCTACACCTTC. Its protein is CASSYGENYGYTF.

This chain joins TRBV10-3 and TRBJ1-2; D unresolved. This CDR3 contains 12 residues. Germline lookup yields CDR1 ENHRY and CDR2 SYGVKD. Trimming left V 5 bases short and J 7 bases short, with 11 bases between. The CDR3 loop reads CAISSGVVGYTF. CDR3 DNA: TGTGCCATCAGTTCCGGGGTAGTTGGCTACACCTTC.